This note documents a single TCR beta chain sequence. This sample is drawn from a study of blood T cell repertoires in COVID-19. Study in general: The United States, Italy and Spain supplied acute and convalescent COVID-19 samples. T cells, B-cell-depleted T cells, or PBMCs supplied cDNA or gDNA.

Seattle patient enrollment occurred during active infection, with longitudinal follow-up thereafter. Germline V gives CDR1 SGHKS, CDR2 YYEKEE (reference sequence). Trimming took off 3 bases at V and 2 bases at J, with 30 bases between the two ends. The CDR3 consists of 20 residues. Under the authors' procedure: From reference gene primer amplification, estimates of nucleated cell counts were derived. Profiled with immunoSEQ multiplex PCR; TCRdb holds only in-frame clones, not every one. V and J calls and clone size are as listed in that table; D and trimming were resolved from the DNA. The sample comprises 160,000 or so clones, more than 80% of which are singletons, and 1.5% to 2.5% rests with the top ten.

The receptor was isolated from a woman aged 60 to 75 with COVID-19, enrolled during active disease. The rearrangement links TRBV5-5 to TRBJ2-7, with D maybe TRBD2 (8 bases). The sequencing input was peripheral blood. DNA for the CDR3: TGTGCCAGCAGCTCCTTTGTTGCACTGAACAGGGGACTAGATCCCTACGAGCAGTACTTC. This gives the protein CASSSFVALNRGLDPYEQYF.